The 30 T cell receptor beta chains in this list originate from one sample, sequenced in a study of response to subunit inactivated influenza vaccine. Each CDR3 protein gets one entry after TCRdb re-called the RT-PCR reads with MiXCR. Among 250,000 to 350,000 distinct CDR3 sequences listed, roughly 22% were seen once. The specimen was PBMCs from blood, collected 21 months after vaccination. The source is a man aged 50-75 years who received an inactivated influenza vaccine.

The chain uses TRBV28 and TRBJ1-6; D is uncertain. The CDR3 has 11 amino acids. CDR1 is MDHEN and CDR2 is SYDVKM in the germline V gene. V gave up 6 bases and J gave up 7 bases, with 4 bases separating them. The CDR3 loop reads CASSLNSPLHF. The DNA for the CDR3 is TGTGCCAGCAGCCTGAATTCACCCCTCCACTTT.

This chain links TRBV14 with TRBJ1-4; TRBD1 is a possible D gene (5 bases). CDR3 size: 15 residues. V was trimmed by 4 bases and J by 4 bases, leaving 13 bases between them. Germline V gene lookup returns CDR1 SGHDN and CDR2 FVKESK. DNA of the CDR3: TGTGCCAGCAGCCGCACCCAGGGAGTTAATGAAAAACTGTTTTTT. Translation: CASSRTQGVNEKLFF. Full variable domain (missing parts from reference TRBV14 and TRBJ1-4): EAGVTQFPSHSVIEKGQTVTLRCDPISGHDNLYWYRRVMGKEIKFLLHFVKESKQDESGMPNNRFLAERTGGTYSTLKVQPAELEDSGVYFCASSRTQGVNEKLFFGSGTQLSVL.

This clonotype was observed a few times. This rearrangement joins TRBV28 to TRBJ1-5; D ambiguous. CDR1 is MDHEN, CDR2 SYDVKM, per germline. Trimming removed 2 bases at V and 6 bases at J, with 17 bases between. The CDR3 extends over 16 amino acids. The CDR3 sequence: CASSLVRRGMGQPQHF. In DNA form, the CDR3 reads TGTGCCAGCAGTTTAGTGCGTCGAGGTATGGGTCAGCCCCAGCATTTT.

This chain joins TRBV20-1 and TRBJ1-5; 8 bases match TRBD1. V gave up 4 bases and J gave up 2 bases; unmatched junction bases: 10. This CDR3 spans 16 amino acids. From germline, CDR1 is DFQATT and CDR2 SNEGSKA (reference sequence). The CDR3 is CSANPTGGIRNQPQHF. DNA of the CDR3: TGCAGTGCTAACCCCACAGGGGGTATACGCAATCAGCCCCAGCATTTT.

CDR3 in amino acids: CASSPWRGFYEQYF. In DNA, the CDR3 is TGTGCCAGCAGCCCTTGGAGGGGTTTCTACGAGCAGTACTTC. V usage is TRBV3-1 and J usage is TRBJ2-7, with a weak D call TRBD2 (6 bases). This CDR3 spans 14 amino acids. Trimming shortened V by 4 bases and J by 3 bases, and 13 bases separated the two germline ends. Germline CDR1 is LGHDT and CDR2 is YNNKEL (reference sequence).

The chain joins TRBV20-1 to TRBJ2-2, with D unresolved. This CDR3 region has 14 residues. Trimming took 0 bases from V and 4 from J, leaving 9 bases between them. Germline V gene lookup returns CDR1 DFQATT and CDR2 SNEGSKA (reference sequence). CDR3 in amino acids: CSARDWALTGELFF. The CDR3 region has the DNA TGCAGTGCTAGAGATTGGGCTCTCACCGGGGAGCTGTTTTTT.

This clonotype was seen a few times. This chain links TRBV5-1 with TRBJ2-2, with D possibly being TRBD2 (6 bases). V lost 0 bases and J 0 bases, leaving 9 bases between the germline ends. Germline CDR1 SGHRS, CDR2 YFSETQ. The CDR3 is made up of 16 amino acids. In DNA, the CDR3 is TGCGCCAGCAGCTTGGCGGGACTCACGAACACCGGGGAGCTGTTTTTT. This gives the protein CASSLAGLTNTGELFF.

V is TRBV29-1 and J is TRBJ2-3; D perhaps matches TRBD1 (6 bases). From germline, CDR1 is SQVTM and CDR2 ANQGSEA. The CDR3 totals 14 residues. The V and J ends lost 6 bases and 0 bases respectively, with 13 bases between them. Written as DNA, the CDR3 is TGCAGCGTAAGCGACAGGTATAGCACAGATACGCAGTATTTT. Amino acids: CSVSDRYSTDTQYF.

This clonotype has a count of ten or more. The germline gene is not matched at one end of the junction; a read error may be the cause. CDR3 nucleotide sequence: TGTGCCAGCAGTTTGCGGGACAGGGGGACAGATACGCAGTATTTT. This translates into CASSLRDRGTDTQYF. The chain carries TRBV5-1 and TRBJ2-3; 11 nucleotides agree with TRBD1. This CDR3 is built from 15 residues. The germline V gene encodes CDR1 SGHRS and CDR2 YFSETQ.

The sample holds a few counts of this clonotype. The chain is built from TRBV24-1 and TRBJ1-1; no reliable D call. Germline V gene lookup returns CDR1 KGHDR and CDR2 SFDVKD. The CDR3 extends over 14 amino acids. Trimming took off 5 bases at V and 3 bases at J, with 12 bases between the two ends. CDR3 region: CATSAPREDTEAFF. In nucleotides, the CDR3 is TGTGCCACCAGTGCTCCCCGGGAGGACACTGAAGCTTTCTTT.

The chain employs TRBV7-9 and TRBJ2-7, with D perhaps TRBD1 (5 bases). Germline V gene data show CDR1 as SEHNR and CDR2 as FQNEAQ (reference sequence). The CDR3 consists of 14 residues. Trimming took 5 bases from V and 2 from J, leaving 13 bases between them. The CDR3 loop reads CASSVWGDTYEQYF. In nucleotides, the CDR3 is TGTGCCAGCAGCGTCTGGGGCGATACCTACGAGCAGTACTTC.

The chain carries TRBV19 and TRBJ2-7; 9 bases fit TRBD2. The CDR3 spans 15 residues. In germline, CDR1 is LNHDA, CDR2 SQIVND (reference sequence). With 2 bases clipped from V and 3 bases from J, the junction kept 5 bases outside the gene matches. Here the CDR3 DNA reads TGTGCCAGTAGTATATCTAGCGGGAAAATCTACGAGCAGTACTTC. Protein: CASSISSGKIYEQYF.

A few counts support this clonotype. V and J are TRBV20-1 and TRBJ1-6; possible D gene TRBD1, 5 bases. Germline-derived CDR1 and CDR2 are DFQATT and SNEGSKA (reference sequence). Trimming removed 3 bases from V and 7 bases from J, with 10 bases in between. This CDR3 is built from 13 residues. The CDR3 is CSARGEANSPLHF. CDR3 bases: TGCAGTGCTAGGGGGGAGGCCAATTCACCCCTCCACTTT.

This clonotype has only a few counts. V gene TRBV5-5 combines with J gene TRBJ1-2; possibly TRBD1 for D (6 bases). Germline assignment: CDR1 SGHKS and CDR2 YYEKEE (reference sequence). Between the trimmed V and J ends, which lost 1 base and 5 bases, there was a span of 15 bases. This CDR3 spans 15 amino acids. DNA for the CDR3: TGTGCCAGCAGCTTGATCCCAGGGGATTGGTATGGCTACACCTTC. Its protein is CASSLIPGDWYGYTF. Full variable domain (outside the CDR3, taken from reference TRBV5-5 and TRBJ1-2): DAGVTQSPTHLIKTRGQQVTLRCSPISGHKSVSWYQQVLGQGPQFIFQYYEKEERGRGNFPDRFSARQFPNYSSELNVNALLLGDSALYLCASSLIPGDWYGYTFGSGTRLTVV.

The chain has TRBV10-2 and TRBJ1-1; weak D call: TRBD1 (6 bases). V lost 3 bases and J 11 bases, leaving 25 bases between the germline ends. Germline lookup yields CDR1 WSHSY and CDR2 SAAADI. The CDR3 covers 16 residues. In nucleotides, the CDR3 is TGCGCCAGCAGTGACCGTTATAAAAAGGACAGCCTCGGGGCTTTCTTT. It translates to CASSDRYKKDSLGAFF.

On this clonotype itself: An end of the junction does not agree with germline; a read error may underlie this. This chain links TRBV7-2 with TRBJ1-6; D remains unclear. Germline V gives CDR1 SGHTA, CDR2 FQGNSA. The CDR3 length is 15 residues. CDR3 sequence: CASSLSEERYSPLHF. The CDR3 DNA reads as TGTGCCAGTAGCTTAAGTGAGGAGCGCTACTCACCCCTCCACTTT. The whole variable domain, remainder taken from reference TRBV7-2 and TRBJ1-6, is GAGVSQSPSNKVTEKGKDVELRCDPISGHTALYWYRQSLGQGLEFLIYFQGNSAPDKSGLPSDRFSAERTGGSVSTLTIQRTQQEDSAVYLCASSLSEERYSPLHFGNGTRLTVT.

This clonotype was seen ten or more times. The chain couples TRBV9 to TRBJ1-2; D perhaps matches TRBD1 (6 bases). The CDR3 sequence is 13 residues long. The V gene lost 2 bases and the J gene lost 2 bases, with 7 bases spanning the gap. Per germline, CDR1 SGDLS and CDR2 YYNGEE. The CDR3 DNA follows: TGTGCCAGCAGCGTCGACAGGAACTATGGCTACACCTTC. Amino acids: CASSVDRNYGYTF. The full variable domain, rest sourced from reference TRBV9 and TRBJ1-2, is DSGVTQTPKHLITATGQRVTLRCSPRSGDLSVYWYQQSLDQGLQFLIQYYNGEERAKGNILERFSAQQFPDLHSELNLSSLELGDSALYFCASSVDRNYGYTFGSGTRLTVV.

V usage is TRBV2 and J usage is TRBJ2-3; tentative D call: TRBD2 (6 bases). The V gene's germline CDR1 is SNHLY and CDR2 FYNNEI. The length of the CDR3 is 14 residues. V shed 2 bases and J shed 4 bases, with 10 bases lying between them. CDR3 sequence: CASSEWTGADTQYF. CDR3 DNA sequence: TGTGCCAGCAGTGAATGGACGGGGGCAGATACGCAGTATTTT.

This clonotype occurred a few times. V usage is TRBV7-2 and J usage is TRBJ1-2; D gene unclear. Germline V lookup: CDR1 SGHTA, CDR2 FQGNSA. The CDR3 contains 13 residues. V was cut by 5 bases and J by 2 bases, with 9 bases left in between. The CDR3 region has the DNA TGTGCCAGCAGCCCCCCGACAAACTATGGCTACACCTTC. Translated: CASSPPTNYGYTF.

V usage is TRBV7-9 and J usage is TRBJ2-4; D is possibly TRBD2 (6 bases). V lost 1 base to trimming and J lost 1 base, with 8 bases between them. Per germline, CDR1 SEHNR and CDR2 FQNEAQ (reference sequence). There are 15 residues in the CDR3. The CDR3 DNA is TGTGCCAGCAGCTTAGTTCGGGGGGCCAAAAACATTCAGTACTTC. Encoded protein: CASSLVRGAKNIQYF.

The chain employs TRBV21-1 and TRBJ2-1; TRBD1 reflects the table's D call only, with no check against the DNA. TRBV21-1 is recorded as a pseudogene. The CDR3 length is 16 residues. The CDR3 spells CASSTDRVVFNNEQFF. Written as DNA, the CDR3 is TGTGCCAGCAGCACGGACAGGGTTGTTTTTAACAATGAGCAGTTCTTC.

This clonotype has a handful of counts. The chain is built from TRBV19 and TRBJ1-1, with D possibly being TRBD1 (6 bases). Trimming took 5 bases from V and 0 from J, leaving 16 bases between them. The germline V gene encodes CDR1 LNHDA and CDR2 SQIVND (reference sequence). CDR3 size: 16 residues. In DNA form, the CDR3 reads TGTGCCAGTAGTCCTGGACAGCCCCCAATGAACACTGAAGCTTTCTTT. Translation: CASSPGQPPMNTEAFF. The whole variable domain, remainder taken from reference TRBV19 and TRBJ1-1, is DGGITQSPKYLFRKEGQNVTLSCEQNLNHDAMYWYRQDPGQGLRLIYYSQIVNDFQKGDIAEGYSVSREKKESFPLTVTSAQKNPTAFYLCASSPGQPPMNTEAFFGQGTRLTVV.

The rearrangement uses TRBV12-3 or TRBV12-4 and TRBJ1-2; possibly TRBD1 for D (5 bases). V lost 2 bases and J lost 7, with 11 bases in between. This CDR3 region has 13 residues. The CDR3 DNA reads TGTGCCAGCAGTTTAAGGGCAGGGCTTGGCTACACCTTC. Amino acid sequence: CASSLRAGLGYTF.

The chain is built from TRBV6-5 and TRBJ2-7; 8 bases are shared with TRBD2. The J segment lost 3 bases and the V segment lost 4 bases, leaving 5 bases of the junction unmatched. There are 14 residues in the CDR3. Looked up from germline, CDR1 is MNHEY and CDR2 is SVGAGI. The CDR3 loop is CASSSAGANYEQYF. The CDR3 coding sequence is TGTGCCAGCAGTTCAGCGGGGGCAAACTACGAGCAGTACTTC.

This sequence joins TRBV11-2 and TRBJ2-5; 9 bases line up with TRBD2. The V gene end was trimmed by 5 bases and the J gene end by 2 bases; junction bases not matched to a gene: 6. This CDR3 region has 15 residues. CDR1 and CDR2 from the germline V gene are SGHAT and FQNNGV. Here the CDR3 reads CASSKTSGRQETQYF. The CDR3 DNA follows: TGTGCCAGCAGCAAAACTAGCGGGCGGCAAGAGACCCAGTACTTC.

CDR3 protein: CASSASRQLFSYNEQFF. The CDR3 DNA follows: TGTGCCAGCAGCGCTTCCCGACAGCTTTTTTCCTACAATGAGCAGTTCTTC. This chain connects TRBV12-3 or TRBV12-4 to TRBJ2-1, with D perhaps TRBD1 (5 bases). Trimming stripped 6 bases from V and 1 base from J, with 19 bases between. The CDR3 spans 17 residues.

This clonotype turned up a few times. J is TRBJ1-5 and V is TRBV20-1; 7 nucleotides agree with TRBD1. With 6 bases clipped from V and 3 bases from J, the junction kept 11 bases outside the gene matches. This CDR3 is 15 amino acids long. Germline V CDR1 and CDR2: DFQATT, SNEGSKA (reference sequence). The CDR3 region has the DNA TGCAGTGCATTCCCGACAGGGCTCTACAATCAGCCCCAGCATTTT. Translation gives CSAFPTGLYNQPQHF.

This chain uses TRBV11-2 with TRBJ2-1, with D unresolved. Germline-derived CDR1 and CDR2 are SGHAT and FQNNGV. The V end lost 5 bases, the J end lost 0 bases, and 14 bases lay between the germline ends. The CDR3 sequence is 16 residues long. The CDR3 is CASSLEQWTSYNEQFF. The CDR3 DNA is TGTGCCAGCAGCCTTGAACAGTGGACCTCCTACAATGAGCAGTTCTTC. The variable domain in full, with the rest retrieved from reference TRBV11-2 and TRBJ2-1, is EAGVAQSPRYKIIEKRQSVAFWCNPISGHATLYWYQQILGQGPKLLIQFQNNGVVDDSQLPKDRFSAERLKGVDSTLKIQPAKLEDSAVYLCASSLEQWTSYNEQFFGPGTRLTVL.

The V call is TRBV6-2 or TRBV6-3, the J call TRBJ1-5; no reliable D call. Germline V gene sequence: CDR1 MNHEY, CDR2 SVGEGT. The CDR3 length is 12 residues. V dropped 6 bases and J dropped 4 bases, with 7 bases sitting between them. The CDR3, as DNA: TGTGCCAGCAGCCGGATAAATCAGCCCCAGCATTTT. Encoded protein: CASSRINQPQHF.

The rearrangement joins TRBV7-2 to TRBJ2-7; possible D gene TRBD2, 6 bases. The CDR3 has 14 residues. CDR1 is SGHTA and CDR2 is FQGNSA in the germline V gene. Trimming stripped 5 bases from V and 4 bases from J, with 15 bases between. CDR3 DNA: TGTGCCAGCAGCCCGGGACGGGAGAATTACGAGCAGTACTTC. Amino acid sequence: CASSPGRENYEQYF. The variable domain in full, with the rest retrieved from reference TRBV7-2 and TRBJ2-7, is GAGVSQSPSNKVTEKGKDVELRCDPISGHTALYWYRQSLGQGLEFLIYFQGNSAPDKSGLPSDRFSAERTGGSVSTLTIQRTQQEDSAVYLCASSPGRENYEQYFGPGTRLTVT.